This T cell receptor (beta chain) emerged from a study of T cells in Graves' hyperthyroidism and ophthalmopathy. TCR beta CDR3 regions were amplified from RNA transcripts. Primed by the HTBI set, a first-round RT-PCR was run on the TCR CDR3. TCRdb itself ran the multiplex PCR reads through MiXCR, one entry per CDR3 protein. The sample lists 600,000 or so distinct CDR3 sequences, 12% to 15% occurring once. This clonotype was seen many times. The clonotype was recovered from a woman younger than 35 with Graves' ophthalmopathy. The sequenced sample was blood.

The CDR3 is CATSRGFNEKLFF. The DNA of the CDR3 is TGTGCCACCAGCCGGGGCTTTAATGAAAAACTGTTTTTT. The V and J genes are TRBV15 and TRBJ1-4, with D maybe TRBD1 (5 bases). The V end lost 5 bases, the J end lost 4 bases, and 8 bases lay between the germline ends. Per the germline V gene, CDR1 is LNHNV and CDR2 is YYDKDF (reference sequence). This CDR3 comprises 13 residues.